Following are 24 T cell receptor beta chains from one sample sequenced in a study of blood T cell repertoires in COVID-19. The table came from immunoSEQ multiplex PCR; TCRdb's copy has only in-frame clones and leaves some out. The data contain roughly 120,000 clones, about 88% of them seen just once; the ten biggest clones take up 8% to 8.5%. Sequencing was done on a sample of peripheral blood. The origin of the receptors is a woman aged 70 to 79 who had recovered from COVID-19.

The chain uses TRBV21-1 and TRBJ2-2; the DNA was not compared with TRBD1, the D call given in the table. TRBV21-1 represents a pseudogene. There are 16 residues in the CDR3. The CDR3 sequence is CASSSLDRPYTGELFF. CDR3 bases: TGTGCCAGCAGCAGCCTGGACAGGCCCTACACCGGGGAGCTGTTTTTT.

This clone came up a few times. The rearrangement links TRBV28 to TRBJ2-1, with 12 bases fitting TRBD2. CDR3 length: 16 amino acids. In germline, CDR1 is MDHEN, CDR2 SYDVKM. J was trimmed by 4 bases and V by 4 bases; bases with no gene match: 5. CDR3 nucleotide sequence: TGTGCCAGCAGTTCCCGACTAGCGGGGGCTTACAATGAGCAGTTCTTC. This gives the protein CASSSRLAGAYNEQFF.

J is TRBJ2-7 and V is TRBV28, with D possibly matching TRBD1 (5 bases). The germline V gene encodes CDR1 MDHEN and CDR2 SYDVKM. This CDR3 spans 14 amino acids. V was cut by 6 bases and J by 2 bases, with 14 bases left in between. The CDR3 is CASSLPTVPYEQYF. Here the CDR3 DNA reads TGTGCCAGCAGCCTCCCGACAGTACCCTACGAGCAGTACTTC.

V gene TRBV2 combines with J gene TRBJ1-5; TRBD1 might be the D (5 bases). The CDR3 sequence is 13 residues long. CDR1 and CDR2 from the germline V gene are SNHLY and FYNNEI. Trimming stripped 7 bases from V and 2 bases from J, with 9 bases between. The CDR3 loop reads CASTSTGNQPQHF. As DNA, the CDR3 is TGTGCCAGCACTTCGACAGGCAATCAGCCCCAGCATTTT. Full variable domain (rest looked up from reference TRBV2 and TRBJ1-5): EPEVTQTPSHQVTQMGQEVILRCVPISNHLYFYWYRQILGQKVEFLVSFYNNEISEKSEIFDDQFSVERPDGSNFTLKIRSTKLEDSAMYFCASTSTGNQPQHFGDGTRLSIL.

The rearrangement links TRBV30 to TRBJ2-2, with D unresolved. The V gene lost 3 bases and the J gene lost 9 bases, with 14 bases spanning the gap. This CDR3 contains 13 residues. CDR1 is GTSNPN and CDR2 is SVGIG in the germline V gene (reference sequence). The CDR3 loop is CAWSNAGARELFF. CDR3 nucleotide sequence: TGTGCCTGGAGCAACGCAGGCGCTAGGGAGCTGTTTTTT. Complete variable domain (other parts from reference TRBV30 and TRBJ2-2): SQTIHQWPATLVQPVGSPLSLECTVEGTSNPNLYWYRQAAGRGLQLLFYSVGIGQISSEVPQNLSASRPQDRQFILSSKKLLLSDSGFYLCAWSNAGARELFFGEGSRLTVL.

This chain joins TRBV9 and TRBJ2-6; D is possibly TRBD2 (6 bases). Germline CDR1 and CDR2: SGDLS and YYNGEE. With 4 bases removed from V and 4 bases from J, the gap between germline ends came to 21 bases. CDR3 length equals 18 residues. CDR3 DNA: TGTGCCAGCAGCTCTGCAGGGAGGTCCCTCGGGGGGGCCAACGTCCTGACTTTC. Translation: CASSSAGRSLGGANVLTF.

V is TRBV7-2 and J is TRBJ2-1, with no clear D. The CDR3 extends over 15 amino acids. The germline V and J ends were trimmed by 5 bases and 0 bases, with 11 bases remaining between them. Looked up from germline, CDR1 is SGHTA and CDR2 is FQGNSA. The CDR3 sequence: CASSISSSSYNEQFF. Here the CDR3 DNA reads TGTGCCAGCAGCATTAGCTCGAGCTCCTACAATGAGCAGTTCTTC.

The chain carries TRBV7-2 and TRBJ2-2, with D possibly TRBD2 on 6 matching bases. This CDR3 is 14 amino acids long. V was cut by 5 bases and J by 8 bases, with 15 bases left in between. The germline V gene encodes CDR1 SGHTA and CDR2 FQGNSA. CDR3 loop: CASSPRRDRGELFF. DNA for the CDR3: TGTGCCAGCAGCCCGAGGCGGGACCGGGGGGAGCTGTTTTTT.

The rearrangement joins TRBV7-2 to TRBJ1-2; the D gene is possibly TRBD1 (6 bases). V was pared by 5 bases and J by 5 bases, with 15 bases between. From germline, CDR1 is SGHTA and CDR2 FQGNSA. There are 14 residues in the CDR3. This CDR3 reads CASSLIGTRYGYTF. The CDR3 DNA follows: TGTGCCAGCAGCCTCATCGGGACAAGGTATGGCTACACCTTC.

This sequence joins TRBV15 and TRBJ2-5; 10 bases are a match to TRBD2. The V segment lost 5 bases and the J segment 4 bases; nucleotides outside the gene matches: 4. CDR1 and CDR2 (germline): LNHNV, YYDKDF (reference sequence). This CDR3 is built from 14 residues. CDR3 DNA: TGTGCCACCAGCCTAGCGGGAGTGGTAGAGACCCAGTACTTC. Translating gives CATSLAGVVETQYF. Based on the CDR3 plus reference TRBV15 and TRBJ2-5, the full variable domain is DAMVIQNPRYQVTQFGKPVTLSCSQTLNHNVMYWYQQKSSQAPKLLFHYYDKDFNNEADTPDNFQSRRPNTSFCFLDIRSPGLGDTAMYLCATSLAGVVETQYFGPGTRLLVL.

The rearrangement uses TRBV7-2 and TRBJ2-7, with a weak D call TRBD1 (6 bases). V lost 4 bases and J lost 5, with 15 bases in between. The CDR3 is made up of 14 amino acids. Germline CDR1 reads SGHTA; CDR2 reads FQGNSA. The CDR3 region has the DNA TGTGCCAGCAGCTCTCAGGGGAAGGGGGACGAGCAGTACTTC. Protein: CASSSQGKGDEQYF.

This clone was counted once. The V and J genes are TRBV11-2 and TRBJ2-7; D remains unclear. Germline assignment: CDR1 SGHAT and CDR2 FQNNGV. The CDR3 sequence is 12 residues long. V was cut by 5 bases and J by 6 bases, with 11 bases left in between. The CDR3: CASSPGLIEQYF. The CDR3 nucleotides read TGTGCCAGCAGCCCCGGTCTGATCGAGCAGTACTTC.

The chain has TRBV5-1 and TRBJ2-7; 11 bases map to TRBD2. This CDR3 has 16 residues. The J segment lost 2 bases and the V segment lost 0 bases, leaving 4 bases of the junction unmatched. Germline V gene lookup returns CDR1 SGHRS and CDR2 YFSETQ. CDR3 coding DNA: TGCGCCAGCAGCTTGGCCGGGACTAGCGGAGCCTACGAGCAGTACTTC. As protein: CASSLAGTSGAYEQYF.

The chain joins TRBV24-1 to TRBJ1-2; no clear D gene. The ends were cut back, 4 bases at V and 8 bases at J, with 16 bases in the middle. The CDR3 runs 14 residues. Germline V gene sequence: CDR1 KGHDR, CDR2 SFDVKD. The CDR3 DNA reads as TGTGCCACCAGTGACCGCGGGAATGGTTGGGGCTACACCTTC. Its protein product is CATSDRGNGWGYTF.

V gene TRBV6-5 combines with J gene TRBJ1-6; the match to TRBD1 covers 8 bases. The junction had 9 bases not matched to a gene; V was cut back by 0 bases and J by 11 bases. This CDR3 is built from 16 residues. Germline CDR1 MNHEY, CDR2 SVGAGI. The CDR3: CASSYSGTGLWPPLHF. The CDR3 DNA reads TGTGCCAGCAGTTACTCTGGGACAGGTCTTTGGCCACCCCTCCACTTT.

The chain is built from TRBV7-6 and TRBJ2-6; tentatively, D is TRBD2 (6 bases). The germline gives CDR1 SGHVS, CDR2 FNYEAQ. The CDR3 loop spans 19 amino acids. V lost 5 bases and J lost 3, with 23 bases in between. For the CDR3, the DNA is TGTGCCAGCAGCGCCTTTCGACTGGGGGGAGGAGATGGGGCCAACGTCCTGACTTTC. This encodes CASSAFRLGGGDGANVLTF. Full variable domain (rest looked up from reference TRBV7-6 and TRBJ2-6): GAGVSQSPRYKVTKRGQDVALRCDPISGHVSLYWYRQALGQGPEFLTYFNYEAQQDKSGLPNDRFSAERPEGSISTLTIQRTEQRDSAMYRCASSAFRLGGGDGANVLTFGAGSRLTVL.

With respect to this clone: Within the sample, other DNA sequences also encode this same CDR3. The chain uses TRBV4-3 and TRBJ2-5; perhaps TRBD2 as D (5 bases). Germline values: CDR1 LGHNA, CDR2 YSLEER. Trimming shortened V by 1 base and J by 5 bases, and 11 bases separated the two germline ends. The CDR3 is 14 residues long. In nucleotides, the CDR3 is TGCGCCAGCAGCCAAGGGCTAGCCGGGGAGACCCAGTACTTC. Translating gives CASSQGLAGETQYF.

The chain joins TRBV5-5 to TRBJ1-1; perhaps TRBD1 as D (5 bases). V dropped 2 bases and J dropped 4 bases, with 15 bases sitting between them. CDR1 SGHKS and CDR2 YYEKEE come from the germline V gene (reference sequence). The CDR3 is 15 residues long. CDR3 loop: CASSFQSRGSTEAFF. The CDR3 DNA follows: TGTGCCAGCAGCTTCCAATCACGGGGGAGCACTGAAGCTTTCTTT.

On this clone: A read error may produce the germline difference seen at one junction end. CDR3 loop: CASSLEAGTASDF. CDR3 bases: TGTGCCAGCAGCTTAGAGGCCGGGACTGCCTCAGACTTC. This sequence joins TRBV7-9 and TRBJ2-5, with D possibly matching TRBD2 (6 bases). The germline V gene has CDR1 SEHNR and CDR2 FQNEAQ (reference sequence). This CDR3 has 13 residues.

This chain joins TRBV5-6 and TRBJ2-3; D is unresolved. In germline, CDR1 is SGHDT, CDR2 YYEEEE. Trimming took 7 bases from V and 3 from J, leaving 9 bases between them. This CDR3 is built from 12 residues. CDR3 amino acids: CASPPGTDTQYF. The DNA for the CDR3 is TGTGCCAGCCCCCCCGGGACAGATACGCAGTATTTT.

This clone was counted once. The chain links TRBV5-8 to TRBJ1-1; D ambiguous. Trimming took 4 bases from V and 11 from J, leaving 21 bases between them. Germline CDR1 reads SGHTS; CDR2 reads YDEGEE. The CDR3 is made up of 14 amino acids. The CDR3 nucleotides read TGTGCCAGCAGCCTAGGGCAGGAGGCTAAGAAGGCTTTCTTT. Translating gives CASSLGQEAKKAFF.

The chain recombines TRBV2 with TRBJ1-1; the D is unclear. V lost 6 bases to trimming and J lost 5 bases, with 7 bases between them. This CDR3 has 11 residues. Germline V gives CDR1 SNHLY, CDR2 FYNNEI. CDR3: CASREETEAFF. The CDR3 nucleotides read TGTGCCAGCAGGGAGGAGACTGAAGCTTTCTTT.

The J gene is TRBJ2-1, the V gene TRBV5-1; 7 bases align to TRBD1. The CDR3 is 13 residues long. Trimming at V came to 4 bases and at J to 8 bases, leaving 6 bases not matched to a gene. Looked up from germline, CDR1 is SGHRS and CDR2 is YFSETQ. For the CDR3, the DNA is TGCGCCAGCAGCAAACAGGGGAACGATGAGCAGTTCTTC. Encoded protein: CASSKQGNDEQFF.

The rearrangement joins TRBV29-1 to TRBJ2-5, with 9 bases fitting TRBD2. Trimming at V came to 6 bases and at J to 3 bases, leaving 8 bases not matched to a gene. Looked up from germline, CDR1 is SQVTM and CDR2 is ANQGSEA. CDR3 length: 14 amino acids. This CDR3 is CSVSGTSLEETQYF. The CDR3 DNA is TGCAGCGTGTCCGGGACTAGCCTAGAAGAGACCCAGTACTTC.